The 18 T cell receptor beta chains in this list originate from one sample, sequenced in a study of T-cell memory formation after mild COVID-19. One entry per CDR3 protein, called by TCRdb with MiXCR from the 5' RACE reads. The table records 350,000 or so distinct CDR3 sequences, less than 25% of them present only once. Material for sequencing was PBMCs or a T cell subset sorted from them (not recorded which). The origin of the receptors is a man between 18 and 35 years old who had mild COVID-19 (a few samples of this study predate the infection). Cell type and time point are not known.

V and J are TRBV6-6 and TRBJ2-7, with a tentative D call TRBD1 (6 bases). Germline V gives CDR1 MNHNY, CDR2 SVGAGI (reference sequence). CDR3 length: 13 amino acids. The V end lost 7 bases, the J end lost 3 bases, and 13 bases lay between the germline ends. In DNA, the CDR3 is TGTGCCAGCATAGCAGGGGTGGGCTACGAGCAGTACGTC. This sequence encodes CASIAGVGYEQYV.

The CDR3 sequence is CASSRSLDSHYGYTF. The CDR3 DNA reads as TGTGCCAGCAGCCGAAGTTTGGACAGCCACTATGGCTACACCTTC. The chain recombines TRBV3-1 with TRBJ1-2, with D tentatively TRBD1 (6 bases). Germline assignment: CDR1 LGHDT and CDR2 YNNKEL (reference sequence). This CDR3 is built from 15 residues. V shed 4 bases and J shed 3 bases, with 15 bases lying between them.

This chain joins TRBV5-8 and TRBJ2-6; the D gene could be TRBD1 or TRBD2 (5 bases each). The CDR3 totals 15 residues. Trimming cost V 4 bases and J 2 bases, with 10 bases left between them. CDR1 SGHTS and CDR2 YDEGEE come from the germline V gene. This chain's CDR3 is CASSVRDPGANVLTF. The CDR3 DNA follows: TGTGCCAGCAGCGTAAGGGACCCTGGGGCCAACGTCCTGACTTTC.

V and J are TRBV7-2 and TRBJ1-4; TRBD1 matches 7 bases. The CDR3 consists of 14 residues. V was pared by 5 bases and J by 7 bases, with 7 bases of the junction left unmatched. Germline V gene sequence: CDR1 SGHTA, CDR2 FQGNSA. The CDR3 here is CASSEQGFGEKLFF. CDR3 sequence (DNA): TGTGCCAGCAGCGAACAGGGGTTCGGTGAAAAACTGTTTTTT.

J is TRBJ2-4 and V is TRBV6-1, with unresolved D. The CDR3 is made up of 17 amino acids. Germline CDR1 MNHNS, CDR2 SASEGT. The V end was cut by 0 bases, the J end by 1 base, with 13 bases between. As DNA, the CDR3 is TGTGCCAGCAGTGAAGCGCTGGCCCTTGGGGCCAAAAACATTCAGTACTTC. It codes for CASSEALALGAKNIQYF.

The V call is TRBV27, the J call TRBJ2-2, with 10 positions matching TRBD2. The CDR3 has 18 amino acids. Trimming cost V 6 bases and J 1 base; bases outside gene matches: 11. Germline V gene sequence: CDR1 MNHEY, CDR2 SMNVEV (reference sequence). The CDR3 DNA reads as TGTGCCAGCAGCCCTAGCGGGGGCGGTGTGGGGAACACCGGGGAGCTGTTTTTT. Protein product: CASSPSGGGVGNTGELFF.

V gene TRBV25-1 combines with J gene TRBJ2-2, with a possible D match to TRBD2 (5 bases). The V gene's germline CDR1 is MGHDK and CDR2 SYGVNS. The CDR3 is 17 amino acids. Trimming removed 2 bases at V and 8 bases at J, with 21 bases between. The DNA for the CDR3 is TGTGCCAGCAGTGAAGGATTCCTAGGACTGCGTCGAGGGGAGCTGTTTTTT. Amino acids: CASSEGFLGLRRGELFF.

The chain combines TRBV27 with TRBJ1-1, with D perhaps matching TRBD1 (6 bases). V was pared by 6 bases and J by 3 bases, with 17 bases between. Germline assignment: CDR1 MNHEY and CDR2 SMNVEV (reference sequence). The CDR3 is 15 residues long. DNA of the CDR3: TGTGCCAGCAGGTTAAACAGGGTCCGCCACACTGAAGCTTTCTTT. It encodes CASRLNRVRHTEAFF.

This sequence joins TRBV9 and TRBJ1-4; 8 bases map to TRBD1. J was trimmed by 8 bases and V by 0 bases; bases with no gene match: 6. The CDR3 is made up of 15 amino acids. CDR1 and CDR2 from the germline V gene are SGDLS and YYNGEE. The CDR3 spells CASSVVGQGGEKLFF. Written as DNA, the CDR3 is TGTGCCAGCAGCGTAGTTGGACAGGGAGGCGAAAAACTGTTTTTT.

This clonotype was observed a few times. The CDR3 nucleotides are TGTGCCAGCAGTTATGGGACAGGGGGCACAGATACGCAGTATTTT. Translating it yields CASSYGTGGTDTQYF. The rearrangement joins TRBV6-5 to TRBJ2-3, with 10 bases fitting TRBD1. Germline values: CDR1 MNHEY, CDR2 SVGAGI. The CDR3 has 15 amino acids. The ends lost 3 bases at V and 1 base at J; junction bases unmatched: 1.

The gene calls are TRBV7-6 and TRBJ2-1; 7 bases match TRBD2. Germline values: CDR1 SGHVS, CDR2 FNYEAQ. The CDR3 contains 14 residues. With V trimmed by 5 bases and J by 9 bases, 10 bases remained unmatched. The CDR3 is CASSQAWRGSEQFF. The DNA for the CDR3 is TGTGCCAGCAGCCAAGCGTGGCGGGGGTCTGAGCAGTTCTTC.

This clonotype has just a few counts. The chain carries TRBV29-1 and TRBJ1-2, with D uncertain. V was clipped by 4 bases and J by 3 bases, with 6 bases between them. The CDR3 covers 11 residues. Germline CDR1 SQVTM, CDR2 ANQGSEA. The CDR3 bases are TGCAGCGTTGGGGCCGACTATGGCTACACCTTC. Amino acid sequence: CSVGADYGYTF.

This clonotype was observed many times. V and J are TRBV7-2 and TRBJ2-5; TRBD1 agrees at 9 bases. The CDR3 is 14 residues long. After removal of 4 bases from V and 9 bases from J, the junction contained 9 bases not matched to a gene. Germline lookup yields CDR1 SGHTA and CDR2 FQGNSA. CDR3: CASSSYRGRMAQYF. DNA of the CDR3: TGTGCCAGCAGCTCATACAGGGGGCGCATGGCCCAGTACTTC. Together with reference TRBV7-2 and TRBJ2-5, the CDR3 gives the full variable domain: GAGVSQSPSNKVTEKGKDVELRCDPISGHTALYWYRQSLGQGLEFLIYFQGNSAPDKSGLPSDRFSAERTGGSVSTLTIQRTQQEDSAVYLCASSSYRGRMAQYFGPGTRLLVL.

This clonotype was recorded many times. This chain joins TRBV27 and TRBJ1-1; D uncertain. V lost 8 bases and J 1 base, leaving 11 bases between the germline ends. The length of the CDR3 is 13 residues. Germline CDR1 reads MNHEY; CDR2 reads SMNVEV (reference sequence). CDR3 nucleotide sequence: TGTGCCAGCTCTCTCAGTCGGAACACTGAAGCTTTCTTT. Residues: CASSLSRNTEAFF.

The chain joins TRBV6-5 to TRBJ1-5; possible D gene TRBD1, 6 bases. Germline assignment: CDR1 MNHEY and CDR2 SVGAGI. V lost 8 bases, J lost 2 bases, and 7 bases lay in between. The CDR3 totals 12 residues. The CDR3 DNA is TGTGCCAGCTGGACAGGCAATCAGCCCCAGCATTTT. Protein sequence: CASWTGNQPQHF.

The V and J genes are TRBV7-2 and TRBJ2-1; D is unclear. V was clipped by 5 bases and J by 0 bases, with 11 bases between them. This CDR3 is built from 15 residues. Germline V lookup: CDR1 SGHTA, CDR2 FQGNSA. The CDR3 region has the DNA TGTGCCAGCAGCAGTCAACAGAGCTCCTACAATGAGCAGTTCTTC. Its translation is CASSSQQSSYNEQFF.

The chain carries TRBV5-6 and TRBJ2-1, with D maybe TRBD2 (6 bases). The CDR3 spans 15 residues. V was cut by 0 bases and J by 8 bases, with 15 bases left in between. CDR1 and CDR2 (germline): SGHDT, YYEEEE. In nucleotides, the CDR3 is TGTGCCAGCAGCTTGGCCCGGGGGTTGTTCTATGAGCAGTTCTTC. This sequence encodes CASSLARGLFYEQFF.

This clonotype was counted many times. The CDR3 loop is CASSLSPDTQYF. DNA of the CDR3: TGTGCCAGCAGTTTGAGTCCAGATACGCAGTATTTT. V is TRBV28 and J is TRBJ2-3; D not certain. Trimming pared 3 bases from V and 4 bases from J, leaving 5 bases between. The CDR3 has 12 amino acids. Germline-derived CDR1 and CDR2 are MDHEN and SYDVKM.